Below, 26 T cell receptor beta chains from the same sample are listed, as sequenced in a study of T cell responses to AZD1222 COVID-19 vaccine. The assay was immunoSEQ multiplex PCR, and TCRdb's table has in-frame clones only and misses some. The sample lists about 140,000 clones, 80% to 95% occurring once. Here the sequenced sample was peripheral blood, taken on day 0 of MenACWY control vaccination. The source of these receptors is an adult in good health.

CDR3 protein: CASSQDRHYTF. CDR3 coding DNA: TGTGCCAGCAGCCAGGACAGGCACTACACCTTC. V gene TRBV3-1 (or the pseudogene TRBV3-2) combines with J gene TRBJ1-2; 7 bases match TRBD1. The CDR3 is 11 residues long. CDR1 and CDR2 from the germline V gene are LGHDT and YNNKEL (reference sequence). J lost 10 bases, V lost 3 bases, and 2 bases had no gene match.

The chain joins TRBV18 to TRBJ2-5; no clear D. Trimming shortened V by 3 bases and J by 5 bases, and 13 bases separated the two germline ends. The germline CDR1 and CDR2 sequences are KGHSH and LQKENI. The CDR3 totals 14 residues. CDR3: CASSPEQIRETQYF. The CDR3 bases are TGTGCCAGCTCACCGGAGCAGATCAGGGAGACCCAGTACTTC.

This chain connects TRBV6-5 to TRBJ1-1; D call uncertain. Trimming removed 7 bases from V and 1 base from J, with 7 bases in between. There are 12 residues in the CDR3. The V gene's germline CDR1 is MNHEY and CDR2 SVGAGI. The CDR3 region has the DNA TGTGCCAGCATCAACAGGAACACTGAAGCTTTCTTT. Encoded protein: CASINRNTEAFF.

CDR3 DNA: TGTGCCAGCAGTGACCCGCCCCCTTCACCCCTCCACTTT. The encoded protein is CASSDPPPSPLHF. V usage is TRBV3-1 (or the pseudogene TRBV3-2) and J usage is TRBJ1-6; D not certain. The CDR3 extends over 13 amino acids. The germline gives CDR1 LGHDT, CDR2 YNNKEL (reference sequence). Trimming removed 6 bases at V and 9 bases at J, with 12 bases between.

This chain links TRBV9 with TRBJ1-3; D perhaps matches TRBD1 (5 bases). The CDR3 runs to 14 residues. Germline CDR1 SGDLS, CDR2 YYNGEE. The V gene lost 0 bases and the J gene lost 4 bases, with 8 bases spanning the gap. CDR3 in amino acids: CASSVDAGGNTIYF. The CDR3 DNA follows: TGTGCCAGCAGCGTAGATGCAGGGGGAAACACCATATATTTT.

The chain uses TRBV18 and TRBJ1-1; D remains ambiguous. Germline V gene sequence: CDR1 KGHSH, CDR2 LQKENI. V was shortened by 6 bases and J by 1 base, with 15 bases between the two germline ends. CDR3 size: 15 residues. The CDR3 loop reads CASSSRGESNTEAFF. The CDR3 DNA is TGTGCCAGCTCCTCCCGGGGAGAATCGAACACTGAAGCTTTCTTT.

The J gene is TRBJ1-1, the V gene TRBV6-5, with a weak D call TRBD1 (6 bases). V lost 4 bases, J lost 4 bases, and 16 bases lay in between. Germline V gives CDR1 MNHEY, CDR2 SVGAGI. This CDR3 has 15 amino acids. The DNA for the CDR3 is TGTGCCAGCAGTTTAGCACAGGGTAGTTTCACTGAAGCTTTCTTT. Translated, it gives CASSLAQGSFTEAFF.

The chain has TRBV10-2 and TRBJ1-4; 8 bases agree with TRBD1. The junction had 5 bases not matched to a gene; V was cut back by 6 bases and J by 8 bases. The CDR3 extends over 13 amino acids. Germline V lookup: CDR1 WSHSY, CDR2 SAAADI. CDR3 sequence (DNA): TGCGCCAGCAGGGAAACAGGGGGGGAAAAACTGTTTTTT. This translates into CASRETGGEKLFF.

V usage is TRBV7-2 and J usage is TRBJ1-4; 8 positions agree with TRBD1. Per germline, CDR1 SGHTA and CDR2 FQGNSA. The CDR3 totals 14 residues. The V gene end was trimmed by 0 bases and the J gene end by 10 bases; junction bases not matched to a gene: 4. CDR3 amino acids: CASSLAGQDGKLFF. The CDR3 nucleotides are TGTGCCAGCAGCTTAGCGGGACAGGACGGAAAACTGTTTTTT.

This clone is categorized as medium-sized (0.01 to 0.1%). This sample also contains other DNA sequences that code for the same CDR3. The rearrangement joins TRBV2 to TRBJ2-3; no clear D. The CDR3 has 11 amino acids. In germline, CDR1 is SNHLY, CDR2 FYNNEI. Trimming pared 8 bases from V and 1 base from J, leaving 4 bases between. The CDR3 bases are TGTGCCAGCCAGGGCACAGATACGCAGTATTTT. Its translation is CASQGTDTQYF.

The V gene is TRBV4-1, the J gene TRBJ2-5; 7 nucleotides align to TRBD1. The CDR3 runs 16 residues. Germline V gene data show CDR1 as MGHRA and CDR2 as YSYEKL. V trimming: 3 bases; J trimming: 5 bases; junction bases outside the gene matches: 12. CDR3 amino acids: CASSHLPGQRSETQYF. CDR3 bases: TGCGCCAGCAGCCACCTCCCGGGACAGCGATCCGAGACCCAGTACTTC.

The chain is built from TRBV7-3 and TRBJ2-1; D uncertain. The CDR3 has 13 amino acids. V was cut by 3 bases and J by 5 bases, with 8 bases left in between. Germline-derived CDR1 and CDR2 are SGHTA and FQGTGA. The DNA for the CDR3 is TGTGCCAGCAGCTTGTCATCCCACAATGAGCAGTTCTTC. Translating gives CASSLSSHNEQFF.

The chain employs TRBV5-4 and TRBJ2-1; 8 bases match TRBD2. Per the germline V gene, CDR1 is SGHNT and CDR2 is YYREEE (reference sequence). The CDR3 sequence is 15 residues long. Trimming cost V 1 base and J 8 bases; bases outside gene matches: 8. Here the CDR3 reads CASSLRLRREDEQFF. In DNA, the CDR3 is TGTGCCAGCAGCTTGAGGTTGAGGCGGGAGGATGAGCAGTTCTTC.

The chain carries TRBV5-1 and TRBJ2-2, with 10 bases fitting TRBD2. CDR3 length equals 15 residues. The J segment lost 3 bases and the V segment lost 4 bases, leaving 3 bases of the junction unmatched. Looked up from germline, CDR1 is SGHRS and CDR2 is YFSETQ. CDR3 in amino acids: CASSHLAGDTGELFF. Here the CDR3 DNA reads TGCGCCAGCAGCCACCTAGCGGGGGACACCGGGGAGCTGTTTTTT.

This chain uses TRBV7-8 with TRBJ1-6; D unresolved. CDR1 and CDR2 from the germline V gene are SGHVS and FQNEAQ. The V and J ends lost 0 bases and 5 bases respectively, with 8 bases between them. This CDR3 contains 15 residues. The DNA for the CDR3 is TGTGCCAGCAGCTTAGCCGGCGCGGATAATTCACCCCTCCACTTT. Protein product: CASSLAGADNSPLHF.

The genes are TRBV5-1 and TRBJ2-5; a weak D match, TRBD2 (5 bases). CDR1 and CDR2 (germline): SGHRS, YFSETQ. The CDR3 spans 13 residues. Deletions cut 4 bases from V and 5 bases from J, with 12 bases between. The CDR3 sequence: CASSPGSGETQYF. The CDR3 DNA reads as TGCGCCAGCAGCCCGGGGAGTGGGGAGACCCAGTACTTC.

This clone occurred once. The chain has TRBV5-1 and TRBJ1-2; D might be TRBD1 (5 bases). The CDR3 runs to 16 residues. The V gene lost 3 bases and the J gene lost 0 bases, with 15 bases spanning the gap. Germline loops: CDR1 SGHRS, CDR2 YFSETQ. Written as DNA, the CDR3 is TGCGCCAGCAGCTCCTTTTGGGGCCAAGCTAACTATGGCTACACCTTC. Translating it yields CASSSFWGQANYGYTF.

This chain links TRBV6-1 with TRBJ1-2; no clear D. CDR1 MNHNS and CDR2 SASEGT come from the germline V gene. This CDR3 contains 13 residues. Trimming shortened V by 1 base and J by 4 bases, and 7 bases separated the two germline ends. The CDR3 DNA reads TGTGCCAGCAGTGAAGGGTGGGGCTATGGCTACACCTTC. Translation: CASSEGWGYGYTF.

The V and J genes are TRBV9 and TRBJ2-5; 9 positions match TRBD2. Trimming cost V 6 bases and J 5 bases; bases outside gene matches: 11. This CDR3 spans 15 amino acids. From germline, CDR1 is SGDLS and CDR2 YYNGEE. The CDR3 region is CASTLAGAVGETQYF. The DNA of the CDR3 is TGTGCCAGCACCTTAGCGGGGGCGGTAGGGGAGACCCAGTACTTC.

This rearrangement joins TRBV10-3 to TRBJ2-3, with a tentative D call TRBD2 (5 bases). The CDR3 totals 13 residues. CDR1 is ENHRY, CDR2 SYGVKD, per germline. V lost 6 bases to trimming and J lost 2 bases, with 9 bases between them. The CDR3 DNA follows: TGTGCCATCAGAGCGGAGAACACAGATACGCAGTATTTT. Protein: CAIRAENTDTQYF.

The rearrangement joins TRBV6-2 or TRBV6-3 to TRBJ1-1; 7 bases match TRBD1. This CDR3 has 11 residues. Germline V lookup: CDR1 MNHEY, CDR2 SVGEGT. Losses at the gene ends were 6 bases for V and 6 bases for J; bases not matched to a gene: 1. In DNA form, the CDR3 reads TGTGCCAGCAGCGGACAGGCTGAAGCTTTCTTT. Protein sequence: CASSGQAEAFF.

CDR3 sequence (DNA): TGTGCCAGCAGCGCGTCAGCGGGAGGCAGCACAGATACGCAGTATTTT. This gives the protein CASSASAGGSTDTQYF. The rearrangement uses TRBV11-2 and TRBJ2-3; 9 bases map to TRBD2. CDR3 length: 16 amino acids. CDR1 and CDR2 from the germline V gene are SGHAT and FQNNGV. The junction had 6 bases not matched to a gene; V was cut back by 5 bases and J by 0 bases.

The chain uses TRBV19 and TRBJ1-1; no firm D call. The CDR3 runs to 13 residues. V was cut by 0 bases and J by 7 bases, with 9 bases left in between. Looked up from germline, CDR1 is LNHDA and CDR2 is SQIVND (reference sequence). CDR3 sequence reads: CASSIDRAVEAFF. The CDR3, as DNA: TGTGCCAGTAGTATAGATAGGGCGGTTGAAGCTTTCTTT.

This chain links TRBV19 with TRBJ1-1, with 7 bases matching TRBD1. CDR1 LNHDA and CDR2 SQIVND come from the germline V gene (reference sequence). V lost 3 bases and J lost 1; bases outside the gene matches: 5. This CDR3 has 15 amino acids. DNA for the CDR3: TGTGCCAGTAGTATTGTACAGGGGAGGAACACTGAAGCTTTCTTT. Its translation is CASSIVQGRNTEAFF. Full variable domain (rest looked up from reference TRBV19 and TRBJ1-1): DGGITQSPKYLFRKEGQNVTLSCEQNLNHDAMYWYRQDPGQGLRLIYYSQIVNDFQKGDIAEGYSVSREKKESFPLTVTSAQKNPTAFYLCASSIVQGRNTEAFFGQGTRLTVV.

This clone was counted a single time. The rearrangement uses TRBV14 and TRBJ1-2, with TRBD1 as a possible D gene (5 bases). Germline V gene lookup returns CDR1 SGHDN and CDR2 FVKESK. The CDR3 loop spans 14 amino acids. V lost 0 bases, J lost 8 bases, and 13 bases lay in between. CDR3 DNA sequence: TGTGCCAGCAGCCAAGATATCGGGGGAGGCGGCTACACCTTC. Protein: CASSQDIGGGGYTF.

The chain is built from TRBV28 and TRBJ1-2; 7 nucleotides line up with TRBD1. CDR3 length equals 13 residues. Germline V gene sequence: CDR1 MDHEN, CDR2 SYDVKM. Unmatched junction bases numbered 1, after V lost 2 bases and J lost 4 bases. The CDR3 here is CASSLGTVYGYTF. For the CDR3, the DNA is TGTGCCAGCAGTTTAGGGACAGTCTATGGCTACACCTTC.